Included here is one T cell receptor beta chain sequence, with context. Sample time point: pre-treatment baseline. V gave up 5 bases and J gave up 3 bases, with 11 bases separating them. The V gene's germline CDR1 is SEHNR and CDR2 FQNEAQ (reference sequence). The CDR3 is 13 residues long. This sample was taken from a study of blood T cell dynamics during melanoma immunotherapy. The assay was immunoSEQ multiplex PCR, and TCRdb's table has in-frame clones only and misses some. The profile covers approximately 12,000 clones, with roughly 86% appearing a single time and approximately 3.5% taken by the ten largest.

The receptor comes from a human donor with melanoma. Sequenced material: blood, taken from a patient treated with checkpoint blockade. The V gene is TRBV7-9, the J gene TRBJ2-7; D is unclear. CDR3 coding DNA: TGTGCCAGCAGCATTAGAGAAAACTACGAGCAGTACTTC. The encoded protein is CASSIRENYEQYF.